These 9 T cell receptor beta chains were sequenced from one sample in a study of T cells after yellow fever vaccination. TCRdb re-derived calls from the 5' RACE reads in MiXCR, one entry per CDR3 protein. Seen here are about 340,000 distinct CDR3 sequences, around 12% observed once, and the top ten hold 3.2%. Here the sequenced sample was CD4+ T cells sorted from PBMCs, taken 15 days after the yellow fever booster vaccination. The receptors derive from a man younger than 30 who received the YFV17D yellow fever vaccine.

The chain couples TRBV29-1 to TRBJ1-5; D ambiguous. The CDR3 extends over 12 amino acids. Deletions cut 4 bases from V and 4 bases from J, with 8 bases between. CDR1 is SQVTM, CDR2 ANQGSEA, per germline. Written as DNA, the CDR3 is TGCAGCGTTGGTGGATGGAATCAGCCCCAGCATTTT. It codes for CSVGGWNQPQHF.

This clonotype occurred many times. The rearrangement links TRBV9 to TRBJ2-7, with D hard to call. V lost 1 base, J lost 4 bases, and 0 bases lay in between. The CDR3 contains 10 residues. Per germline, CDR1 SGDLS and CDR2 YYNGEE. The CDR3 DNA is TGTGCCAGCAGCGTATACGAGCAGTACGTC. It translates to CASSVYEQYV.

The gene calls are TRBV7-2 and TRBJ1-1; D not resolved. V lost 1 base, J lost 1 base, and 10 bases lay in between. CDR3 length: 15 amino acids. Per germline, CDR1 SGHTA and CDR2 FQGNSA. This CDR3 is CASSLEKGGNTEAFF. The CDR3 nucleotides read TGTGCCAGCAGCTTAGAAAAGGGAGGGAACACTGAAGCTTTCTTT.

This clonotype has more than one count but fewer than ten. The gene calls are TRBV6-5 and TRBJ1-4; TRBD1 matches at 7 bases. J gave up 4 bases and V 6 bases, and 8 bases lay outside the gene matches. The CDR3 length is 15 residues. The germline V gene encodes CDR1 MNHEY and CDR2 SVGAGI. Here the CDR3 DNA reads TGTGCCAGCAGCCCGGGGACAGCCCATAATGAAAAACTGTTTTTT. Translation: CASSPGTAHNEKLFF.

This clonotype was seen just once. The V and J genes are TRBV2 and TRBJ1-1; D may be TRBD1 (6 bases). V lost 8 bases and J lost 2, with 15 bases in between. The CDR3 contains 14 residues. Germline V lookup: CDR1 SNHLY, CDR2 FYNNEI. CDR3 coding DNA: TGTGCCAGCGCCCGACAGGAGCAAAACACTGAAGCTTTCTTT. Translation: CASARQEQNTEAFF.

The chain has TRBV20-1 and TRBJ1-4, with 7 bases fitting TRBD1. Germline lookup yields CDR1 DFQATT and CDR2 SNEGSKA (reference sequence). With 0 bases clipped from V and 8 bases from J, the junction kept 9 bases outside the gene matches. The CDR3 is 15 amino acids. DNA for the CDR3: TGCAGTGCTAGAGACCCCAGGGGGGGGGGAGAAAAACTGTTTTTT. It translates to CSARDPRGGGEKLFF.

This clonotype was detected a few times. The chain combines TRBV7-2 with TRBJ1-6, with a possible D match to TRBD1 (5 bases). Germline values: CDR1 SGHTA, CDR2 FQGNSA. V was clipped by 3 bases and J by 7 bases, with 10 bases between them. The CDR3 spans 14 residues. Here the CDR3 reads CASSFQGVNSPLHF. The DNA of the CDR3 is TGTGCCAGCAGCTTTCAAGGGGTAAATTCACCCCTCCACTTT.

This rearrangement joins TRBV5-4 to TRBJ2-5, with 8 bases lining up with TRBD2. Germline V gene lookup returns CDR1 SGHNT and CDR2 YYREEE (reference sequence). V lost 0 bases to trimming and J lost 4 bases; unmatched junction nucleotides: 8. The CDR3 loop spans 16 amino acids. The CDR3 loop is CASSLGRGGLIETQYF. The CDR3 DNA is TGTGCCAGCAGCTTGGGTCGGGGGGGCTTAATAGAGACCCAGTACTTC.

The CDR3 DNA reads as TGTGCCACCAGTGGCCGGGGACTAGCGGGGATACAAGAGACCCAGTACTTC. Its translation: CATSGRGLAGIQETQYF. The chain has TRBV24-1 and TRBJ2-5; 13 bases match TRBD2. V dropped 5 bases and J dropped 2; count of bases not matched to a gene: 7. Germline CDR1 reads KGHDR; CDR2 reads SFDVKD. This CDR3 comprises 17 residues.